Listed here are 23 T cell receptor beta chains from one sample, sequenced in a study of cytomegalovirus exposure and HLA in healthy donors. Use of 60 Vbeta and 13 Jbeta primers characterized the PCR. Method: immunoSEQ multiplex PCR; TCRdb's copy keeps in-frame clones and lacks some. Of about 120,000 clones listed, 9.5% are singletons. Input material: PBMCs. The receptors come from a man in his thirties or forties in good health and CMV-seronegative.

This clone has more than one count but fewer than ten. V usage is TRBV2 and J usage is TRBJ1-1; TRBD1 might be the D (6 bases). The CDR3 is 13 amino acids. Per germline, CDR1 SNHLY and CDR2 FYNNEI. Trimming took 4 bases from V and 14 from J, leaving 20 bases between them. Here the CDR3 reads CASSALAQGRSFF. The CDR3 region has the DNA TGTGCCAGCAGTGCGCTCGCACAGGGACGAAGCTTCTTT.

This CDR3 is CASSSAGGVDTQYF. The CDR3 coding sequence is TGTGCCAGCAGCTCAGCGGGGGGTGTAGATACGCAGTATTTT. The chain uses TRBV6-1 and TRBJ2-3, with TRBD2 matching 9 bases. This CDR3 contains 14 residues. Germline CDR1 and CDR2: MNHNS and SASEGT. J gave up 5 bases and V 6 bases, and 6 bases lay outside the gene matches.

This clone was recorded a few times. This chain links TRBV29-1 with TRBJ1-5; 8 bases line up with TRBD1. CDR3 length equals 20 residues. V shed 4 bases and J 3 bases; nucleotides not matched to a gene: 23. Germline V gene sequence: CDR1 SQVTM, CDR2 ANQGSEA. CDR3: CSVVGRTGGGNPTINQPQHF. As DNA, the CDR3 is TGCAGCGTTGTGGGAAGAACAGGGGGAGGAAACCCGACAATCAATCAGCCCCAGCATTTT.

This clone was seen a handful of times. The chain carries TRBV6-5 and TRBJ2-6; D possibly corresponds to TRBD2 (5 bases). The CDR3 is made up of 16 amino acids. V was cut by 2 bases and J by 4 bases, with 12 bases left in between. Per germline, CDR1 MNHEY and CDR2 SVGAGI. The CDR3 DNA reads TGTGCCAGCAGTTACGTGGGAGCAACGGGGGCCAACGTCCTGACTTTC. This gives the protein CASSYVGATGANVLTF.

This clone was seen a few times. The CDR3 sequence: CASNRPGSGEETQYF. The CDR3 DNA follows: TGTGCCAGCAACCGCCCCGGTAGCGGGGAGGAGACCCAGTACTTC. The chain couples TRBV2 to TRBJ2-5, with 8 bases matching TRBD2. With V trimmed by 7 bases and J by 5 bases, 12 bases remained unmatched. CDR3 length: 15 residues. Per the germline V gene, CDR1 is SNHLY and CDR2 is FYNNEI.

The gene calls are TRBV15 and TRBJ2-7; TRBD1 matches at 8 bases. The CDR3 covers 14 residues. Germline assignment: CDR1 LNHNV and CDR2 YYDKDF (reference sequence). The V gene end was trimmed by 0 bases and the J gene end by 2 bases; junction bases not matched to a gene: 0. The CDR3, as DNA: TGTGCCACCAGCAGAGAACAGGGGGCCTACGAGCAGTACTTC. Protein sequence: CATSREQGAYEQYF. Variable domain in full (rest from reference TRBV15 and TRBJ2-7): DAMVIQNPRYQVTQFGKPVTLSCSQTLNHNVMYWYQQKSSQAPKLLFHYYDKDFNNEADTPDNFQSRRPNTSFCFLDIRSPGLGDTAMYLCATSREQGAYEQYFGPGTRLTVT.

The J gene is TRBJ2-7, the V gene TRBV4-2; TRBD2 might be the D (5 bases). CDR3 size: 15 residues. CDR1 and CDR2 from the germline V gene are LGHNA and YNFKEQ. Between the trimmed V and J ends, which lost 0 bases and 3 bases, there was a span of 12 bases. The CDR3 nucleotides read TGTGCCAGCAGCCAAGAGCGCGGGTCCGTCTACGAGCAGTACTTC. Translating gives CASSQERGSVYEQYF.

The table lists this clone with a few counts. The rearrangement joins TRBV9 to TRBJ2-2; D might be TRBD1 (6 bases). There are 14 residues in the CDR3. The V end was cut by 1 base, the J end by 6 bases, with 10 bases between. Germline V lookup: CDR1 SGDLS, CDR2 YYNGEE. In DNA form, the CDR3 reads TGTGCCAGCAGCGTACTCCAGGGGTCCGGGGAGCTGTTTTTT. Protein: CASSVLQGSGELFF. Using reference TRBV9 and TRBJ2-2 for the parts outside the CDR3, the full variable domain is DSGVTQTPKHLITATGQRVTLRCSPRSGDLSVYWYQQSLDQGLQFLIQYYNGEERAKGNILERFSAQQFPDLHSELNLSSLELGDSALYFCASSVLQGSGELFFGEGSRLTVL.

This clone was detected a few times. The V gene is TRBV5-8, the J gene TRBJ1-1; 7 nucleotides line up with TRBD1. Germline values: CDR1 SGHTS, CDR2 YDEGEE. Unmatched junction bases numbered 10, after V lost 6 bases and J lost 5 bases. CDR3 length equals 14 residues. CDR3 amino acids: CASNREVRGTEAFF. CDR3 nucleotide sequence: TGTGCCAGCAACCGTGAGGTCAGGGGGACTGAAGCTTTCTTT. The full variable domain, with the rest looked up from reference TRBV5-8 and TRBJ1-1, is EAGVTQSPTHLIKTRGQQATLRCSPISGHTSVYWYQQALGLGLQFLLWYDEGEERNRGNFPPRFSGRQFPNYSSELNVNALELEDSALYLCASNREVRGTEAFFGQGTRLTVV.

The chain employs TRBV19 and TRBJ1-4; D uncertain. The V and J ends lost 1 base and 0 bases respectively, with 9 bases between them. Germline assignment: CDR1 LNHDA and CDR2 SQIVND (reference sequence). The CDR3 length is 16 residues. CDR3 amino acids: CASSIGTVATNEKLFF. DNA for the CDR3: TGTGCCAGTAGTATAGGCACAGTTGCAACTAATGAAAAACTGTTTTTT.

This clone has a handful of counts. The rearrangement uses TRBV9 and TRBJ2-7, with D possibly being TRBD2 (5 bases). The CDR3 covers 15 residues. Per the germline V gene, CDR1 is SGDLS and CDR2 is YYNGEE. The ends were cut back, 4 bases at V and 6 bases at J, with 20 bases in the middle. The CDR3 nucleotides read TGTGCCAGCAGCCCCATAGCGTTAGGAGGTCCCGAGCAGTACTTC. Its translation: CASSPIALGGPEQYF.

This clone turned up a few times. The rearrangement links TRBV6-4 to TRBJ1-4; no definite D call. V was cut by 0 bases and J by 8 bases, with 7 bases left in between. The CDR3 has 13 amino acids. Germline V CDR1 and CDR2: MRHNA, SNTAGT. The CDR3, as DNA: TGTGCCAGCAGTGACTCTCCGGGGGAAAAACTGTTTTTT. This encodes CASSDSPGEKLFF.

The table lists this clone with many counts. V usage is TRBV7-8 and J usage is TRBJ2-2, with a tentative D call TRBD1 (6 bases). The CDR3 is 17 amino acids. Trimming pared 1 base from V and 3 bases from J, leaving 15 bases between. Germline V gene data show CDR1 as SGHVS and CDR2 as FQNEAQ. CDR3 region: CASSLVLWRTDTGELFF. The CDR3 DNA follows: TGTGCCAGCAGCTTAGTCCTCTGGCGGACAGACACCGGGGAGCTGTTTTTT. Full variable domain (rest looked up from reference TRBV7-8 and TRBJ2-2): GAGVSQSPRYKVAKRGQDVALRCDPISGHVSLFWYQQALGQGPEFLTYFQNEAQLDKSGLPSDRFFAERPEGSVSTLKIQRTQQEDSAVYLCASSLVLWRTDTGELFFGEGSRLTVL.

Of note for this clone: The CDR3 carries no conserved terminal phenylalanine or tryptophan, so it likely arises from a read error. V usage is TRBV15 and J usage is TRBJ2-6, with D perhaps TRBD1 (5 bases). This CDR3 spans 16 amino acids. The V gene's germline CDR1 is LNHNV and CDR2 YYDKDF (reference sequence). This chain's CDR3 is CATSRPDSSGANVLTV. The CDR3 nucleotides read TGTGCAACCAGCAGGCCAGACAGCTCTGGGGCCAACGTCCTGACTGTC.

The chain couples TRBV19 to TRBJ1-4; D might be TRBD1 (5 bases). This CDR3 region has 15 residues. The V end lost 4 bases, the J end lost 2 bases, and 11 bases lay between the germline ends. Germline V gives CDR1 LNHDA, CDR2 SQIVND (reference sequence). CDR3 in DNA: TGTGCCAGTAGTAACAGGATCGGGACTAATGAAAAACTGTTTTTT. Protein product: CASSNRIGTNEKLFF.

A few counts support this clone. At the DNA level, this CDR3 is encoded by other sequences in the same sample as well. The chain is built from TRBV6-4 and TRBJ1-6; 7 nucleotides match TRBD1. V shed 6 bases, J shed 6 bases, and the junction held 11 bases outside the gene matches. The CDR3 sequence is 16 residues long. CDR1 is MRHNA, CDR2 SNTAGT, per germline. The CDR3 DNA reads as TGTGCCAGCAGCCCAACGACAGGGACCGGTAATTCACCCCTCCACTTT. It encodes CASSPTTGTGNSPLHF.

V and J are TRBV9 and TRBJ1-5; D possibly corresponds to TRBD1 (6 bases). The CDR3 totals 15 residues. Trimming took off 3 bases at V and 4 bases at J, with 14 bases between the two ends. Looked up from germline, CDR1 is SGDLS and CDR2 is YYNGEE. The CDR3 region is CASSATGSANQPQHF. CDR3 coding DNA: TGTGCCAGCAGCGCTACAGGGTCAGCGAATCAGCCCCAGCATTTT.

This clone was observed a few times. The chain has TRBV11-2 and TRBJ2-7; D is unclear. The germline CDR1 and CDR2 sequences are SGHAT and FQNNGV. Trimming pared 1 base from V and 3 bases from J, leaving 7 bases between. The CDR3 length is 13 residues. The CDR3 region has the DNA TGTGCCAGCAGCTTAGCTATTGACTACGAGCAGTACTTC. As protein: CASSLAIDYEQYF. The full variable domain, rest sourced from reference TRBV11-2 and TRBJ2-7, is EAGVAQSPRYKIIEKRQSVAFWCNPISGHATLYWYQQILGQGPKLLIQFQNNGVVDDSQLPKDRFSAERLKGVDSTLKIQPAKLEDSAVYLCASSLAIDYEQYFGPGTRLTVT.

The CDR3: CASSLTGGTGNTIYF. The DNA of the CDR3 is TGTGCCAGCAGCTTGACAGGGGGAACTGGAAACACCATATATTTT. The V gene is TRBV7-6, the J gene TRBJ1-3, with TRBD1 identical over 9 bases. V gave up 3 bases and J gave up 2 bases; unmatched junction bases: 2. Germline V gene lookup returns CDR1 SGHVS and CDR2 FNYEAQ. This CDR3 spans 15 amino acids. The entire variable domain, with the rest obtained from reference TRBV7-6 and TRBJ1-3, is as follows: GAGVSQSPRYKVTKRGQDVALRCDPISGHVSLYWYRQALGQGPEFLTYFNYEAQQDKSGLPNDRFSAERPEGSISTLTIQRTEQRDSAMYRCASSLTGGTGNTIYFGEGSWLTVV.

This clone appeared a few times. The rearrangement joins TRBV6-1 to TRBJ1-1; D is perhaps TRBD1 (5 bases). V gave up 2 bases and J gave up 0 bases, with 7 bases separating them. CDR3 length: 14 residues. The germline V gene has CDR1 MNHNS and CDR2 SASEGT. CDR3 DNA sequence: TGTGCCAGCAGTGAACCGACAGTGAACACTGAAGCTTTCTTT. This translates into CASSEPTVNTEAFF.

Only a few counts were recorded for this clone. The chain combines TRBV7-9 with TRBJ1-1, with unresolved D. The V end lost 1 base, the J end lost 5 bases, and 8 bases lay between the germline ends. This CDR3 comprises 13 residues. CDR1 and CDR2 from the germline V gene are SEHNR and FQNEAQ (reference sequence). The CDR3 DNA reads TGTGCCAGCAGCTTAGGATTGCAGACTGAAGCTTTCTTT. Residues: CASSLGLQTEAFF.

This clone was found a few times. The chain joins TRBV18 to TRBJ1-3; D is unclear. V was cut by 4 bases and J by 3 bases, with 13 bases left in between. CDR1 and CDR2 from the germline V gene are KGHSH and LQKENI. This CDR3 has 15 amino acids. The CDR3 nucleotides are TGTGCCAGCTCACGAAATACACAGAGTGGAAACACCATATATTTT. It yields the protein CASSRNTQSGNTIYF.

The chain uses TRBV30 and TRBJ1-4; 8 bases agree with TRBD1. The CDR3 has 17 amino acids. From germline, CDR1 is GTSNPN and CDR2 SVGIG (reference sequence). Unmatched junction bases numbered 9, after V lost 3 bases and J lost 0 bases. This CDR3 is CAWSPDRAFATNEKLFF. The CDR3 nucleotides read TGTGCCTGGAGCCCGGACAGGGCCTTTGCAACTAATGAAAAACTGTTTTTT. The complete variable domain, with remaining parts taken from reference TRBV30 and TRBJ1-4, reads SQTIHQWPATLVQPVGSPLSLECTVEGTSNPNLYWYRQAAGRGLQLLFYSVGIGQISSEVPQNLSASRPQDRQFILSSKKLLLSDSGFYLCAWSPDRAFATNEKLFFGSGTQLSVL.